This T cell receptor (beta chain) was captured by sequencing in a study of shared clonotypes between healthy human individuals. The table came from immunoSEQ multiplex PCR; TCRdb's copy has only in-frame clones and leaves some out. The data hold about 1.1 million clones, with about 84% observed a single time. Trimming cost V 4 bases and J 2 bases; bases outside gene matches: 5. CDR1 is SGDLS and CDR2 is YYNGEE in the germline V gene. This CDR3 has 14 amino acids. This receptor was identified in a man between 18 and 35 years old in good health. Some clones in this sample may be carry-over from other donors' samples. Sequencing was performed on memory CD4+ T cells from PBMCs. Subset given: CD45RA-negative fraction. This chain uses TRBV9 with TRBJ2-5; TRBD2 aligns across 7 bases. This CDR3 is CASSLFGGQETQYF. For the CDR3, the DNA is TGTGCCAGCAGCCTCTTCGGGGGGCAAGAGACCCAGTACTTC. Full variable domain (rest looked up from reference TRBV9 and TRBJ2-5): DSGVTQTPKHLITATGQRVTLRCSPRSGDLSVYWYQQSLDQGLQFLIQYYNGEERAKGNILERFSAQQFPDLHSELNLSSLELGDSALYFCASSLFGGQETQYFGPGTRLLVL.